A single sample gave rise to the 22 T cell receptor beta chains below, sequenced in a study of T cell changes during pregnancy in multiple sclerosis. Only in-frame clones appear in the TCRdb table, and some are missing; sequencing was by immunoSEQ multiplex PCR. The repertoire holds over 75,000 clones, with approximately 92% as singletons. The material sequenced was peripheral blood, taken in the first trimester of pregnancy. The source is a female donor with multiple sclerosis, enrolled in a pregnancy study.

This chain joins TRBV2 and TRBJ2-1; a weak D match, TRBD1 (5 bases). V was pared by 1 base and J by 2 bases, with 9 bases between. Germline V gives CDR1 SNHLY, CDR2 FYNNEI. The CDR3 length is 15 residues. The CDR3 region has the DNA TGTGCCAGCAGTGAAGGGGGCATACCCTACAATGAGCAGTTCTTC. Protein: CASSEGGIPYNEQFF.

The V gene is TRBV7-8, the J gene TRBJ2-1; D unclear. The V end was cut by 4 bases, the J end by 5 bases, with 12 bases between. CDR1 and CDR2 from the germline V gene are SGHVS and FQNEAQ. The CDR3 spans 14 residues. The CDR3 spells CASSSVLENNEQFF. As DNA, the CDR3 is TGTGCCAGCAGCTCCGTCCTAGAGAACAATGAGCAGTTCTTC. Supplemented by reference TRBV7-8 and TRBJ2-1, the full variable domain reads GAGVSQSPRYKVAKRGQDVALRCDPISGHVSLFWYQQALGQGPEFLTYFQNEAQLDKSGLPSDRFFAERPEGSVSTLKIQRTQQEDSAVYLCASSSVLENNEQFFGPGTRLTVL.

Of note for this clone: No DNA is shown, since the ends of the CDR3 on it are uncertain; the CDR3 is the one TCRdb lists. The genes are TRBV5-6 and TRBJ1-5. Germline V gene lookup returns CDR1 SGHDT and CDR2 YYEEEE. The CDR3 totals 14 residues, both ends included. CDR3 amino acids: CASSSSEGNQPQHF.

The chain is built from TRBV6-1 and TRBJ2-7, with TRBD2 identical over 8 bases. Looked up from germline, CDR1 is MNHNS and CDR2 is SASEGT. The CDR3 runs 14 residues. The ends lost 2 bases at V and 6 bases at J; junction bases unmatched: 6. CDR3 coding DNA: TGTGCCAGCAGTGAACTTTCGGGAGGGCGCGAGCAGTACTTC. Protein product: CASSELSGGREQYF.

The chain couples TRBV10-3 to TRBJ2-5, with D possibly TRBD1 on 6 matching bases. In germline, CDR1 is ENHRY, CDR2 SYGVKD. V shed 10 bases and J shed 5 bases, with 14 bases lying between them. This CDR3 comprises 12 residues. Here the CDR3 DNA reads TGTGCCAGTTCCACAGGGTTGGAGACCCAGTACTTC. Translation: CASSTGLETQYF.

This clone showed up just once. The chain links TRBV5-5 to TRBJ1-5; 7 bases are shared with TRBD1. This CDR3 region has 14 residues. Germline values: CDR1 SGHKS, CDR2 YYEKEE (reference sequence). Trimming removed 1 base from V and 4 bases from J; junction bases left unmatched: 2. The CDR3 loop reads CASSLRGQNQPQHF. The CDR3 DNA reads TGTGCCAGCAGCTTGAGGGGACAGAATCAGCCCCAGCATTTT.

V and J are TRBV19 and TRBJ1-1; maybe TRBD1 (5 bases). The CDR3 is made up of 14 amino acids. With 4 bases removed from V and 5 bases from J, the gap between germline ends came to 14 bases. Germline-derived CDR1 and CDR2 are LNHDA and SQIVND (reference sequence). CDR3 bases: TGTGCCAGTAGTACTTCTCCAGGGAAGACTGAAGCTTTCTTT. Translating gives CASSTSPGKTEAFF. Full variable domain (outside the CDR3, taken from reference TRBV19 and TRBJ1-1): DGGITQSPKYLFRKEGQNVTLSCEQNLNHDAMYWYRQDPGQGLRLIYYSQIVNDFQKGDIAEGYSVSREKKESFPLTVTSAQKNPTAFYLCASSTSPGKTEAFFGQGTRLTVV.

This clone has just a few counts. This rearrangement joins TRBV11-2 to TRBJ2-5, with 7 bases identical to TRBD2. CDR1 and CDR2 (germline): SGHAT, FQNNGV. V trimming: 1 base; J trimming: 0 bases; junction bases outside the gene matches: 2. This CDR3 has 15 amino acids. This CDR3 is CASSLVGGNQETQYF. The CDR3 bases are TGTGCCAGCAGCTTAGTCGGGGGGAACCAAGAGACCCAGTACTTC.

The chain combines TRBV28 with TRBJ2-7; unclear D gene. CDR1 and CDR2 from the germline V gene are MDHEN and SYDVKM. The CDR3 has 14 residues. With 3 bases removed from V and 3 bases from J, the gap between germline ends came to 12 bases. CDR3 region: CASSFPESHYEQYF. DNA of the CDR3: TGTGCCAGCAGTTTCCCCGAGAGTCACTACGAGCAGTACTTC.

The V call is TRBV6-6, the J call TRBJ1-1; D unclear. The CDR3 totals 13 residues. The germline gives CDR1 MNHNY, CDR2 SVGAGI (reference sequence). V was clipped by 1 base and J by 1 base, with 4 bases between them. The CDR3 sequence: CASSYYKNTEAFF. As DNA, the CDR3 is TGTGCCAGCAGTTACTACAAGAACACTGAAGCTTTCTTT.

This chain links TRBV29-1 with TRBJ2-7; D not resolved. This CDR3 has 12 amino acids. With 4 bases removed from V and 0 bases from J, the gap between germline ends came to 7 bases. Germline CDR1 SQVTM, CDR2 ANQGSEA. CDR3 in amino acids: CSVGRSSYEQYF. In DNA form, the CDR3 reads TGCAGCGTTGGCCGGTCCTCCTACGAGCAGTACTTC.

As regards this clone: An end of the junction differs from the germline gene, which may be a read error. The chain combines TRBV7-7 with TRBJ2-6; D possibly corresponds to TRBD1 (5 bases). There are 17 residues in the CDR3. Germline assignment: CDR1 SSHAT and CDR2 FNYEAQ (reference sequence). CDR3 amino acids: CASSPRTPGSGANVLTF. CDR3 coding DNA: TGTGCTAGCAGCCCTCGAACTCCAGGGTCTGGGGCCAACGTCCTGACTTTC.

V is TRBV28 and J is TRBJ2-7; 11 bases align to TRBD1. The V gene end was trimmed by 1 base and the J gene end by 7 bases; junction bases not matched to a gene: 12. This CDR3 is 17 amino acids long. Germline V lookup: CDR1 MDHEN, CDR2 SYDVKM. This chain's CDR3 is CASSLLSYQDRGHEQYF. The CDR3 region has the DNA TGTGCCAGCAGTTTATTAAGTTACCAGGACAGGGGGCATGAGCAGTACTTC. Full variable domain (missing parts from reference TRBV28 and TRBJ2-7): DVKVTQSSRYLVKRTGEKVFLECVQDMDHENMFWYRQDPGLGLRLIYFSYDVKMKEKGDIPEGYSVSREKKERFSLILESASTNQTSMYLCASSLLSYQDRGHEQYFGPGTRLTVT.

The chain carries TRBV19 and TRBJ2-5; 11 bases line up with TRBD2. V lost 8 bases and J lost 5; bases outside the gene matches: 13. The CDR3 sequence is 16 residues long. Germline assignment: CDR1 LNHDA and CDR2 SQIVND (reference sequence). The CDR3 region has the DNA TGTGCCAGTTCGCCCCTAGCGGGAGGCGTTGGTGAGACCCAGTACTTC. This sequence encodes CASSPLAGGVGETQYF. Using reference TRBV19 and TRBJ2-5 for the parts outside the CDR3, the full variable domain is DGGITQSPKYLFRKEGQNVTLSCEQNLNHDAMYWYRQDPGQGLRLIYYSQIVNDFQKGDIAEGYSVSREKKESFPLTVTSAQKNPTAFYLCASSPLAGGVGETQYFGPGTRLLVL.

V usage is TRBV29-1 and J usage is TRBJ2-5; D is possibly TRBD1 (6 bases). Germline CDR1 SQVTM, CDR2 ANQGSEA. CDR3 size: 18 residues. V lost 0 bases and J lost 5, with 25 bases in between. CDR3 sequence reads: CSVEDPISVQGRGETQYF. As DNA, the CDR3 is TGCAGCGTTGAAGATCCAATATCCGTGCAGGGGCGAGGGGAGACCCAGTACTTC.

The chain employs TRBV5-1 and TRBJ1-1; D remains unclear. Germline V gene data show CDR1 as SGHRS and CDR2 as YFSETQ. The CDR3 runs to 17 residues. V shed 3 bases and J shed 1 base, with 19 bases lying between them. This CDR3 is CASSWKVSGQENTEAFF. The CDR3, as DNA: TGCGCCAGCAGCTGGAAGGTCTCTGGGCAGGAGAACACTGAAGCTTTCTTT.

The chain employs TRBV9 and TRBJ2-7; D is possibly TRBD2 (5 bases). Trimming removed 0 bases at V and 3 bases at J, with 13 bases between. Germline loops: CDR1 SGDLS, CDR2 YYNGEE. This CDR3 has 15 amino acids. The CDR3 DNA is TGTGCCAGCAGCGTAGATCTGGGAGCCAACTACGAGCAGTACTTC. This gives the protein CASSVDLGANYEQYF. Using reference TRBV9 and TRBJ2-7 for the parts outside the CDR3, the full variable domain is DSGVTQTPKHLITATGQRVTLRCSPRSGDLSVYWYQQSLDQGLQFLIQYYNGEERAKGNILERFSAQQFPDLHSELNLSSLELGDSALYFCASSVDLGANYEQYFGPGTRLTVT.

The chain links TRBV6-6 to TRBJ2-3, with a tentative D call TRBD2 (5 bases). The CDR3 runs to 14 residues. Trimming shortened V by 5 bases and J by 10 bases, and 19 bases separated the two germline ends. Germline CDR1 and CDR2: MNHNY and SVGAGI (reference sequence). The CDR3 spells CASSRGVRTLSQYF. DNA of the CDR3: TGTGCCAGCAGTCGGGGTGTGCGGACCCTTTCGCAGTATTTT.

The chain has TRBV9 and TRBJ1-4, with unresolved D. Germline values: CDR1 SGDLS, CDR2 YYNGEE. The CDR3 length is 16 residues. V gave up 0 bases and J gave up 5 bases, with 14 bases separating them. The CDR3 sequence is CASSVGMGTGNEKLFF. CDR3 nucleotides: TGTGCCAGCAGCGTAGGAATGGGCACGGGGAATGAAAAACTGTTTTTT.

For this clone: A read error may produce the germline difference seen at one junction end. The chain has TRBV2 and TRBJ2-2; D is unresolved. The CDR3 sequence is 13 residues long. Germline V gene lookup returns CDR1 SNHLY and CDR2 FYNNEI. CDR3 sequence reads: CASREGPAGELFF. CDR3 nucleotides: TGTGCCAGCAGGGAAGGTCCGGCCGGGGAGCTGTTTTTT.

The genes are TRBV19 and TRBJ2-5; the match to TRBD2 covers 10 bases. The V gene end was trimmed by 0 bases and the J gene end by 5 bases; junction bases not matched to a gene: 3. The CDR3 is 15 residues long. The V gene's germline CDR1 is LNHDA and CDR2 SQIVND (reference sequence). CDR3: CASSIDSGRRETQYF. Here the CDR3 DNA reads TGTGCCAGTAGTATAGATAGCGGGAGGCGGGAGACCCAGTACTTC.

The CDR3 sequence is CASSRTSGSLGDTQYF. The CDR3 nucleotides read TGTGCCAGCAGCCGGACTAGCGGGAGCTTAGGGGATACGCAGTATTTT. The chain has TRBV6-6 and TRBJ2-3; 13 bases agree with TRBD2. Germline CDR1 is MNHNY and CDR2 is SVGAGI (reference sequence). V gave up 6 bases and J gave up 6 bases; unmatched junction bases: 9. This CDR3 comprises 16 residues.